What follows is one T cell receptor beta chain and its context. TCRdb's copy holds only in-frame clones and misses some; the assay was immunoSEQ multiplex PCR. The profile covers approximately 2.5 million clones, with 80% to 95% appearing a single time and 0.35% to 0.45% taken by the ten largest. This CDR3 is built from 17 residues. Trimming shortened V by 0 bases and J by 2 bases, and 14 bases separated the two germline ends. Germline V lookup: CDR1 KGHSH, CDR2 LQKENI. The data stem from a study of shared clonotypes between healthy human individuals. Sequenced sample: naive CD4+ T cells from PBMCs. Subset in this sample: CD45RA+ positively selected. The sequence was obtained from a man between 18 and 29 years old in good health. Some clones in this sample may be carry-over from other donors' samples. The chain joins TRBV18 to TRBJ1-5, with a weak D call TRBD1 (5 bases). CDR3 sequence reads: CASSPPGGRPGNQPQHF. In DNA, the CDR3 is TGTGCCAGCTCACCACCGGGGGGACGACCCGGCAATCAGCCCCAGCATTTT. Combining the CDR3 with reference TRBV18 and TRBJ1-5 gives the whole variable domain NAGVMQNPRHLVRRRGQEARLRCSPMKGHSHVYWYRQLPEEGLKFMVYLQKENIIDESGMPKERFSAEFPKEGPSILRIQQVVRGDSAAYFCASSPPGGRPGNQPQHFGDGTRLSIL.